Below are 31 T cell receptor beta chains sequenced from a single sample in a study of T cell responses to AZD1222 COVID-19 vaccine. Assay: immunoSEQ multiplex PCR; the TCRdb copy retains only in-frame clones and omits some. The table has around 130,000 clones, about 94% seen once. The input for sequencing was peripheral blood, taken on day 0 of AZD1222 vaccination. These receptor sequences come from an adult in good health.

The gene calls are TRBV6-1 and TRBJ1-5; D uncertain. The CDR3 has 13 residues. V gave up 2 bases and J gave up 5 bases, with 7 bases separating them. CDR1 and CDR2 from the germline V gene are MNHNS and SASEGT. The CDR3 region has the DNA TGTGCCAGCAGTGAATCACCCGATCAGCCCCAGCATTTT. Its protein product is CASSESPDQPQHF.

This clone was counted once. CDR3 nucleotides: TGTGCCAGCAGCCGCCCGTCAGGGGGCCGTGGAAACACCATATATTTT. Its protein is CASSRPSGGRGNTIYF. V and J are TRBV3-1 (or the pseudogene TRBV3-2) and TRBJ1-3, with 8 nucleotides matching TRBD1. Germline V CDR1 and CDR2: LGHDT, YNNKEL (reference sequence). This CDR3 is built from 16 residues. J lost 3 bases, V lost 4 bases, and 8 bases had no gene match.

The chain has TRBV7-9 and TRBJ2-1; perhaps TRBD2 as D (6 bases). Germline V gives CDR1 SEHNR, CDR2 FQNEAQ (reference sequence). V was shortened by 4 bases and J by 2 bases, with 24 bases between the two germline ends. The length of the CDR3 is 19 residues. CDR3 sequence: CASSSSSLAAPSPYNEQFF. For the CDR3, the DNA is TGTGCCAGCAGCTCCTCCTCTTTAGCGGCTCCGAGCCCCTACAATGAGCAGTTCTTC.

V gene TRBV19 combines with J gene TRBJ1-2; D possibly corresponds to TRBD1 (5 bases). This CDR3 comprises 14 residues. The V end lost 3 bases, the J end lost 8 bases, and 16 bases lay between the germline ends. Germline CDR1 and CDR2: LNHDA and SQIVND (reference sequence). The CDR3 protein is CASSISLDIRGYTF. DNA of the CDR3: TGTGCCAGTAGTATTAGCCTGGACATACGGGGCTACACCTTC.

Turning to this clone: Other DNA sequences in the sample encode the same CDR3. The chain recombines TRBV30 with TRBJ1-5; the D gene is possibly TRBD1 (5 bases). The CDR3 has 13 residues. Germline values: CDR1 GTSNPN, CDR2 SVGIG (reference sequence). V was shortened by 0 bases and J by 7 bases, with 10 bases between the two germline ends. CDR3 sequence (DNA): TGTGCCTGGAGTGTAGAGGGGTTGCAGCCCCAGCATTTT. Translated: CAWSVEGLQPQHF.

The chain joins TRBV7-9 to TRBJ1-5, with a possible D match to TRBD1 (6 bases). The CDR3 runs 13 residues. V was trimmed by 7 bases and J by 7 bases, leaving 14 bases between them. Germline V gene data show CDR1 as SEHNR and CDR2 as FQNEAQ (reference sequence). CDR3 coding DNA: TGTGCCAGCACCTCTCGTGGGGGCCAGCCCCAGCATTTT. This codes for CASTSRGGQPQHF. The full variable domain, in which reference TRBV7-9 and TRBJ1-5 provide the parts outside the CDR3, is DTGVSQNPRHKITKRGQNVTFRCDPISEHNRLYWYRQTLGQGPEFLTYFQNEAQLEKSRLLSDRFSAERPKGSFSTLEIQRTEQGDSAMYLCASTSRGGQPQHFGDGTRLSIL.

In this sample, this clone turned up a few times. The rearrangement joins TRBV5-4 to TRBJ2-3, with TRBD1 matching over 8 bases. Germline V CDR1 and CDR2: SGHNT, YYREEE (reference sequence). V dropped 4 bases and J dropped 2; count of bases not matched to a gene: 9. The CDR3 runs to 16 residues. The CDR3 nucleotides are TGTGCCAGCAGCCCTCGGGGGACAGGCTACACAGATACGCAGTATTTT. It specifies CASSPRGTGYTDTQYF.

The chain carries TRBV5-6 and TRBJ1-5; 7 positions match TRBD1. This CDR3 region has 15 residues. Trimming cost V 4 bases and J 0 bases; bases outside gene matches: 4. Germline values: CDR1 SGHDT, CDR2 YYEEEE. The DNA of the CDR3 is TGTGCCAGCAGCCGTCGGACAGGTAGCAATCAGCCCCAGCATTTT. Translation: CASSRRTGSNQPQHF.

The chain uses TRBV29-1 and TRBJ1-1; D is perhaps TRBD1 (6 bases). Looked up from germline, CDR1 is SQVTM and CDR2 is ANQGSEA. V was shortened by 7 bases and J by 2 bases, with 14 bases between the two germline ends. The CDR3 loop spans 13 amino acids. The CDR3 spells CSAQGGPNTEAFF. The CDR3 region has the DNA TGCAGCGCCCAAGGGGGGCCCAACACTGAAGCTTTCTTT.

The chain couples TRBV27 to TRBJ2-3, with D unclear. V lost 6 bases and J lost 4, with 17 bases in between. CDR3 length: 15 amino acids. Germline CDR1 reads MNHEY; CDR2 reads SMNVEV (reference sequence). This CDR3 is CASSPVSFRADTQYF. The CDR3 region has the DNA TGTGCCAGCAGCCCCGTTAGCTTCCGGGCAGATACGCAGTATTTT.

The CDR3 loop reads CAWAPGYGYTF. The CDR3 nucleotides are TGTGCCTGGGCCCCCGGCTATGGCTACACCTTC. The chain is built from TRBV30 and TRBJ1-2; D not certain. The CDR3 extends over 11 amino acids. Germline CDR1 reads GTSNPN; CDR2 reads SVGIG (reference sequence). Trimming removed 5 bases at V and 4 bases at J, with 8 bases between.

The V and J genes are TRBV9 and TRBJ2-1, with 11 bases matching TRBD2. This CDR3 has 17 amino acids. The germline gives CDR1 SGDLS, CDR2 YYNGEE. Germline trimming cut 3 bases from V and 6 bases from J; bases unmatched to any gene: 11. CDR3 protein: CASSASISLAGGNEQFF. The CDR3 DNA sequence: TGTGCCAGCAGCGCATCCATCAGCCTAGCGGGAGGCAATGAGCAGTTCTTC.

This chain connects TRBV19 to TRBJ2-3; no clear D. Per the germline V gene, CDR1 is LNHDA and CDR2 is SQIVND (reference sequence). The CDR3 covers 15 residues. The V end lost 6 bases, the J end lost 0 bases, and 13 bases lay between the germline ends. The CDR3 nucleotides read TGTGCCAGTAGGATAATGAGTACAAGCACAGATACGCAGTATTTT. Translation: CASRIMSTSTDTQYF.

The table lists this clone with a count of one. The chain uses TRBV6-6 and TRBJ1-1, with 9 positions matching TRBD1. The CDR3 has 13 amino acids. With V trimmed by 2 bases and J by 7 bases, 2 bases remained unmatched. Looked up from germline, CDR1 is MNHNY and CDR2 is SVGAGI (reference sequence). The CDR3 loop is CASSYRQGDEAFF. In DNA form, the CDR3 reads TGTGCCAGCAGTTACAGACAGGGGGATGAAGCTTTCTTT.

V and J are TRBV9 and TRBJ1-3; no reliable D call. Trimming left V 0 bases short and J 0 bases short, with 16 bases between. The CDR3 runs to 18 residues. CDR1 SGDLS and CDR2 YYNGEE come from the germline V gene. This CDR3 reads CASSVGPRTGSSGNTIYF. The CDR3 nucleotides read TGTGCCAGCAGCGTAGGACCCAGGACGGGGAGCTCTGGAAACACCATATATTTT.

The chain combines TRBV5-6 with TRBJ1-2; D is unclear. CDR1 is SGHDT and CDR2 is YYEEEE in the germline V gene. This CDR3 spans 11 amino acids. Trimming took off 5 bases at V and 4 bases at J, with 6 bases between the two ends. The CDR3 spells CASRFLYGYTF. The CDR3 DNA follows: TGTGCCAGCAGGTTTCTCTATGGCTACACCTTC.

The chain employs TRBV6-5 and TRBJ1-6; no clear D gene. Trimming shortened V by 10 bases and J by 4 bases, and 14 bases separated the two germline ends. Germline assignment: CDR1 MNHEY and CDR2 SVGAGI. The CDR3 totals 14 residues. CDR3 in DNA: TGTGCCACCTACGGCACAGAATATAATTCACCCCTCCACTTT. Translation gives CATYGTEYNSPLHF.

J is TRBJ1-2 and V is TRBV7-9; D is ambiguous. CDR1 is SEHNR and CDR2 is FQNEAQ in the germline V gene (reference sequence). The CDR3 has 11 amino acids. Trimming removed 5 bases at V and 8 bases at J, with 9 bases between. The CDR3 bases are TGTGCCAGCAGCGAAAATTGGGGCTACACCTTC. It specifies CASSENWGYTF.

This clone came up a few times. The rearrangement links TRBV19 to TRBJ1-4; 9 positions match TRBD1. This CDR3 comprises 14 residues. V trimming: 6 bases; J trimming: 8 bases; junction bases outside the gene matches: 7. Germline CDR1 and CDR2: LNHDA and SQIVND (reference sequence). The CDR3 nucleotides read TGTGCCAGTAGCCCCGGGACAGGGTTGGAAAAACTGTTTTTT. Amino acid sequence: CASSPGTGLEKLFF.

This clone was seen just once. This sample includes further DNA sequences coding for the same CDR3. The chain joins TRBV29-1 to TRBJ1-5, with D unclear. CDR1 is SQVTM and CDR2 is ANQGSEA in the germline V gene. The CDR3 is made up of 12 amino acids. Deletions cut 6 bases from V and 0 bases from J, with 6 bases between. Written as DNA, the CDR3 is TGCAGCGTGGGTGATAGCAATCAGCCCCAGCATTTT. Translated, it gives CSVGDSNQPQHF.

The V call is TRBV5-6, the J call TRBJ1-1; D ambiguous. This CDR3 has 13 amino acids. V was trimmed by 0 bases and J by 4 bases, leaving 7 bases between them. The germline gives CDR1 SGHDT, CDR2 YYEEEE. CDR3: CASSLAGSTEAFF. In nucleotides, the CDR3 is TGTGCCAGCAGCTTGGCTGGGAGCACTGAAGCTTTCTTT.

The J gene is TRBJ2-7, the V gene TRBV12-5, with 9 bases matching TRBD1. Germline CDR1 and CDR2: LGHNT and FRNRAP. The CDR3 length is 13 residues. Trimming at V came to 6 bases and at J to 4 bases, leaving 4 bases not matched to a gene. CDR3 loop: CASGEQGAYEQYF. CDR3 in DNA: TGTGCTAGTGGCGAACAGGGGGCTTACGAGCAGTACTTC.

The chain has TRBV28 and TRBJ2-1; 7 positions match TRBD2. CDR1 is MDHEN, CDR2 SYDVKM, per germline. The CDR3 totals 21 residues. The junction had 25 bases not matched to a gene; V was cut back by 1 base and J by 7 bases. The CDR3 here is CASSLSPFTVPEAGRKNEQFF. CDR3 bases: TGTGCCAGCAGTTTATCCCCCTTTACTGTGCCGGAAGCGGGAAGGAAGAATGAGCAGTTCTTC. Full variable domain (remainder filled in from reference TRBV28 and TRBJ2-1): DVKVTQSSRYLVKRTGEKVFLECVQDMDHENMFWYRQDPGLGLRLIYFSYDVKMKEKGDIPEGYSVSREKKERFSLILESASTNQTSMYLCASSLSPFTVPEAGRKNEQFFGPGTRLTVL.

As DNA, the CDR3 is TGCGCCAGCAGCCTTTCAGGCCCCTATTCACCCCTCCACTTT. This codes for CASSLSGPYSPLHF. This chain uses TRBV5-1 with TRBJ1-6; D unresolved. Trimming left V 4 bases short and J 8 bases short, with 13 bases between. The CDR3 length is 14 residues. Germline CDR1 and CDR2: SGHRS and YFSETQ.

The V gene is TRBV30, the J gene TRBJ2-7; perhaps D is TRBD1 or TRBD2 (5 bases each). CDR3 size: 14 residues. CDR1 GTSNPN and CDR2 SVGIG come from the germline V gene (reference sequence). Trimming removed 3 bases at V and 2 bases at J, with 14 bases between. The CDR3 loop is CAWRVGPGPYEQYF. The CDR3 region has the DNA TGTGCCTGGAGAGTGGGGCCGGGGCCCTACGAGCAGTACTTC.

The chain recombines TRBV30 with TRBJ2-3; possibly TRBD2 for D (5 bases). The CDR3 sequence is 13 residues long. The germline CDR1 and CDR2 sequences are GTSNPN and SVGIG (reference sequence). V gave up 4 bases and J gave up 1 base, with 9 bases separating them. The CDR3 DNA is TGTGCCTGGACTGCGGGCGGCACAGATACGCAGTATTTT. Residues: CAWTAGGTDTQYF.

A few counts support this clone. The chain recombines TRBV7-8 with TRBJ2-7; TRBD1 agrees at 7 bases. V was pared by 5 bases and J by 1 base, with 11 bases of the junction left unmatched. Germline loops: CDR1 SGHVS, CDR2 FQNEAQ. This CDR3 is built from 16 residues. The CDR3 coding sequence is TGTGCCAGCAGCCCCAGGACAGGCCTCCTGTCCTACGAGCAGTACTTC. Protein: CASSPRTGLLSYEQYF.

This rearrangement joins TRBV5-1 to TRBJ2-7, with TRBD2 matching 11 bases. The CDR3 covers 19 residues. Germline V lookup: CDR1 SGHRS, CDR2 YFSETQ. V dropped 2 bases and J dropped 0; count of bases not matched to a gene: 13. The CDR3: CASSLPTSGAYPSSYEQYF. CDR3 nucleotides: TGCGCCAGCAGCTTACCGACTAGCGGGGCTTATCCGAGCTCCTACGAGCAGTACTTC.

The CDR3, as DNA: TGTGCCAGCAGCTTAGTGGGTGGACCTGGGGCCAACGTCCTGACTTTC. Its protein product is CASSLVGGPGANVLTF. V usage is TRBV11-1 and J usage is TRBJ2-6; D is ambiguous. The CDR3 is 16 residues long. Deletions cut 1 base from V and 2 bases from J, with 9 bases between. Germline V CDR1 and CDR2: SGHAT, FQDESV (reference sequence).

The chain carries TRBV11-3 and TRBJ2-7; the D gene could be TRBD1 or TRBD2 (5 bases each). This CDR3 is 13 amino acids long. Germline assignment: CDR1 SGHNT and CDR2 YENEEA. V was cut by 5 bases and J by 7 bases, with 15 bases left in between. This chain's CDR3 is CASSLRDGGEQYF. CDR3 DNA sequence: TGTGCCAGCAGCCTCCGGGACGGCGGGGAGCAGTACTTC.

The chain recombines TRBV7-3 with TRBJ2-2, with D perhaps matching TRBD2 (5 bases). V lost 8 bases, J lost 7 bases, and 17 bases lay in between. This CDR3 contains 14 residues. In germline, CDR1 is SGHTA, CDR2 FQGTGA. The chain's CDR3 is CASGITRANGELFF. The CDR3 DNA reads TGTGCCAGCGGAATTACTAGGGCGAACGGGGAGCTGTTTTTT.